The 21 T cell receptor beta chains listed next were all sequenced from one sample in a study of cytomegalovirus exposure and HLA in healthy donors (dated by TCRdb to the late 2010s). Libraries came from the immunoSEQ multiplex PCR assay. Not all clones reach the TCRdb copy of this immuneACCESS table, which keeps in-frame sequences only. Checked studies attribute under half of the gap to unresolved V genes and leave the rest unexplained. The sample table contains about 110,000 clones; only one count was recorded for roughly 88% of them. Together, the top ten hold 1.4% of the sample. The sample was PBMCs. These receptors originate from a woman in her twenties or thirties in good health and CMV-seropositive.

The rearrangement uses TRBV11-2 and TRBJ2-4; possibly TRBD1 for D (6 bases). Trimming removed 5 bases from V and 2 bases from J, with 16 bases in between. The CDR3 totals 16 residues. Germline CDR1 and CDR2: SGHAT and FQNNGV. The CDR3 here is CASSRQQGRTKNIQYF. CDR3 bases: TGTGCCAGCAGCCGCCAACAGGGACGGACCAAAAACATTCAGTACTTC. The whole variable domain, filled in from reference TRBV11-2 and TRBJ2-4, reads EAGVAQSPRYKIIEKRQSVAFWCNPISGHATLYWYQQILGQGPKLLIQFQNNGVVDDSQLPKDRFSAERLKGVDSTLKIQPAKLEDSAVYLCASSRQQGRTKNIQYFGAGTRLSVL.

This clone was counted a single time. This chain uses TRBV28 with TRBJ2-7; 7 nucleotides agree with TRBD2. V gave up 6 bases and J gave up 5 bases; unmatched junction bases: 13. Germline V gene data show CDR1 as MDHEN and CDR2 as SYDVKM. The CDR3 sequence is 15 residues long. The CDR3 protein is CASSPSGLSRNEQYF. In DNA form, the CDR3 reads TGTGCCAGCAGCCCTAGCGGCCTATCCCGGAACGAGCAGTACTTC.

The chain has TRBV14 and TRBJ2-1; D might be TRBD2 (5 bases). The CDR3 loop spans 16 amino acids. Between the trimmed V and J ends, which lost 1 base and 3 bases, there was a span of 13 bases. Germline values: CDR1 SGHDN, CDR2 FVKESK. The CDR3, as DNA: TGTGCCAGCAGCCAAGCGGGGTTTCGTTACTACAATGAGCAGTTCTTC. Encoded protein: CASSQAGFRYYNEQFF.

This chain connects TRBV10-3 to TRBJ2-1, with a tentative D call TRBD1 (6 bases). The length of the CDR3 is 16 residues. The germline V gene has CDR1 ENHRY and CDR2 SYGVKD. Deletions cut 4 bases from V and 8 bases from J, with 21 bases between. DNA for the CDR3: TGTGCCATCAGTGGACGCGGTCTACAGGGTGCGGATGAGCAGTTCTTC. Translation gives CAISGRGLQGADEQFF.

V usage is TRBV27 and J usage is TRBJ2-3; possible D gene TRBD1, 6 bases. Germline V gene lookup returns CDR1 MNHEY and CDR2 SMNVEV (reference sequence). Trimming cost V 6 bases and J 1 base, with 17 bases left between them. This CDR3 spans 16 amino acids. CDR3: CASSDKTGIGTDTQYF. CDR3 bases: TGTGCCAGCAGCGATAAAACAGGGATTGGCACAGATACGCAGTATTTT.

V and J are TRBV7-2 and TRBJ2-7, with TRBD2 matching over 10 bases. The CDR3 runs to 15 residues. Looked up from germline, CDR1 is SGHTA and CDR2 is FQGNSA. J gave up 4 bases and V 1 base, and 4 bases lay outside the gene matches. This CDR3 is CASSLEASGSYEQYF. CDR3 in DNA: TGTGCCAGCAGCTTAGAGGCTAGCGGGAGTTACGAGCAGTACTTC.

The CDR3, as DNA: TGTGCCAGCAGCTTGTTAATGACAGGGCTGGCAGATACGCAGTATTTT. Amino acid sequence: CASSLLMTGLADTQYF. The genes are TRBV5-6 and TRBJ2-3; 7 bases line up with TRBD1. The length of the CDR3 is 16 residues. Germline values: CDR1 SGHDT, CDR2 YYEEEE. J lost 4 bases, V lost 1 base, and 9 bases had no gene match.

This chain uses TRBV30 with TRBJ2-7, with TRBD1 as a possible D gene (5 bases). V lost 4 bases and J 4 bases, leaving 11 bases between the germline ends. CDR1 is GTSNPN and CDR2 is SVGIG in the germline V gene (reference sequence). The CDR3 has 12 amino acids. This CDR3 reads CAWNWGDYEQYF. The CDR3 coding sequence is TGTGCCTGGAACTGGGGCGATTACGAGCAGTACTTC.

The chain recombines TRBV5-1 with TRBJ2-7; 16 nucleotides line up with TRBD2. Trimming cost V 5 bases and J 0 bases; bases outside gene matches: 5. The CDR3 has 17 amino acids. CDR1 and CDR2 from the germline V gene are SGHRS and YFSETQ. CDR3 nucleotide sequence: TGCGCCAGCAGACCCGGGACTAGCGGGAGGGGCTCCTACGAGCAGTACTTC. Its translation is CASRPGTSGRGSYEQYF.

CDR3: CASSSRLNTEAFF. CDR3 sequence (DNA): TGTGCCAGCAGCTCTAGGCTGAACACTGAAGCTTTCTTT. This chain links TRBV7-2 with TRBJ1-1; D is unclear. The CDR3 is made up of 13 amino acids. The V end was cut by 4 bases, the J end by 0 bases, with 6 bases between. Germline values: CDR1 SGHTA, CDR2 FQGNSA.

The chain recombines TRBV5-1 with TRBJ2-2; TRBD1 agrees at 7 bases. The ends lost 3 bases at V and 6 bases at J; junction bases unmatched: 8. The CDR3 is 15 amino acids. Per the germline V gene, CDR1 is SGHRS and CDR2 is YFSETQ. The CDR3 is CASSSDRLGSGELFF. The CDR3 coding sequence is TGCGCCAGCAGCTCGGACAGGTTAGGGTCCGGGGAGCTGTTTTTT.

The chain uses TRBV6-5 and TRBJ1-2; D not resolved. The CDR3 loop spans 14 amino acids. The V gene's germline CDR1 is MNHEY and CDR2 SVGAGI. Trimming stripped 6 bases from V and 7 bases from J, with 18 bases between. The CDR3 sequence is CASRPPRPGSGYTF. Written as DNA, the CDR3 is TGTGCCAGCAGACCTCCCCGGCCAGGATCTGGCTACACCTTC.

This clone turned up a few times. The chain carries TRBV29-1 and TRBJ1-5; tentative D call: TRBD1 (5 bases). CDR1 is SQVTM, CDR2 ANQGSEA, per germline. Trimming took 7 bases from V and 0 from J, leaving 10 bases between them. The CDR3 covers 13 residues. As DNA, the CDR3 is TGCAGCGATTGGACACGTAGCAATCAGCCCCAGCATTTT. Amino acids: CSDWTRSNQPQHF.

This clone appeared a few times. The chain combines TRBV13 with TRBJ1-3; 9 bases match TRBD1. CDR3 length: 15 amino acids. Germline-derived CDR1 and CDR2 are PRHDT and FYEKMQ (reference sequence). V lost 4 bases to trimming and J lost 3 bases; unmatched junction nucleotides: 4. In DNA, the CDR3 is TGTGCCAGCAGCTCGGACAGGGGAGGTGGAAACACCATATATTTT. It codes for CASSSDRGGGNTIYF.

This chain joins TRBV7-2 and TRBJ2-6; no reliable D call. CDR3 length: 16 amino acids. V was trimmed by 2 bases and J by 3 bases, leaving 11 bases between them. Germline V CDR1 and CDR2: SGHTA, FQGNSA. CDR3 DNA: TGTGCCAGCAGCTTAAAGCGTCCGGTTGGGGCCAACGTCCTGACTTTC. It codes for CASSLKRPVGANVLTF.

This clone was seen just once. This chain connects TRBV7-2 to TRBJ2-2, with a possible D match to TRBD2 (5 bases). The CDR3 is made up of 14 amino acids. The V and J ends lost 11 bases and 0 bases respectively, with 13 bases between them. CDR1 and CDR2 from the germline V gene are SGHTA and FQGNSA. The CDR3 spells CAQKMGANTGELFF. Written as DNA, the CDR3 is TGTGCCCAGAAGATGGGAGCGAACACCGGGGAGCTGTTTTTT.

This clone appeared a single time. The rearrangement links TRBV11-1 to TRBJ2-3; tentative D call: TRBD2 (5 bases). Trimming shortened V by 10 bases and J by 2 bases, and 16 bases separated the two germline ends. The CDR3 has 14 amino acids. The germline V gene encodes CDR1 SGHAT and CDR2 FQDESV (reference sequence). In DNA, the CDR3 is TGTGCCACCTCAGAGGGCGGTTTCACAGATACGCAGTATTTT. Translating it yields CATSEGGFTDTQYF.

V usage is TRBV4-1 and J usage is TRBJ2-5; TRBD1 matches 7 bases. The length of the CDR3 is 16 residues. The germline gives CDR1 MGHRA, CDR2 YSYEKL. Trimming at V came to 4 bases and at J to 3 bases, leaving 11 bases not matched to a gene. CDR3 sequence: CASSRGWGQPEETQYF. Written as DNA, the CDR3 is TGCGCCAGCAGCCGAGGCTGGGGACAGCCTGAAGAGACCCAGTACTTC.

The chain recombines TRBV18 with TRBJ2-1; 8 bases line up with TRBD2. The CDR3 has 14 amino acids. Germline V CDR1 and CDR2: KGHSH, LQKENI. Losses at the gene ends were 4 bases for V and 5 bases for J; bases not matched to a gene: 4. The CDR3 loop is CASSQTSGNNEQFF. The DNA for the CDR3 is TGTGCCAGCTCACAAACTAGCGGCAACAATGAGCAGTTCTTC.

The gene calls are TRBV19 and TRBJ2-1; 9 bases map to TRBD2. The length of the CDR3 is 16 residues. Per germline, CDR1 LNHDA and CDR2 SQIVND (reference sequence). V lost 3 bases to trimming and J lost 10 bases; unmatched junction nucleotides: 13. CDR3 sequence: CASSMGRGGRAGEQFF. CDR3 in DNA: TGTGCCAGTAGTATGGGTCGAGGCGGGAGGGCCGGCGAGCAGTTCTTC.

V usage is TRBV2 and J usage is TRBJ2-5; 11 bases fit TRBD2. Per the germline V gene, CDR1 is SNHLY and CDR2 is FYNNEI. J lost 5 bases, V lost 3 bases, and 2 bases had no gene match. The CDR3 covers 14 residues. The CDR3 region is CASSEIAGGETQYF. In DNA, the CDR3 is TGTGCCAGCAGTGAGATAGCGGGGGGGGAGACCCAGTACTTC.